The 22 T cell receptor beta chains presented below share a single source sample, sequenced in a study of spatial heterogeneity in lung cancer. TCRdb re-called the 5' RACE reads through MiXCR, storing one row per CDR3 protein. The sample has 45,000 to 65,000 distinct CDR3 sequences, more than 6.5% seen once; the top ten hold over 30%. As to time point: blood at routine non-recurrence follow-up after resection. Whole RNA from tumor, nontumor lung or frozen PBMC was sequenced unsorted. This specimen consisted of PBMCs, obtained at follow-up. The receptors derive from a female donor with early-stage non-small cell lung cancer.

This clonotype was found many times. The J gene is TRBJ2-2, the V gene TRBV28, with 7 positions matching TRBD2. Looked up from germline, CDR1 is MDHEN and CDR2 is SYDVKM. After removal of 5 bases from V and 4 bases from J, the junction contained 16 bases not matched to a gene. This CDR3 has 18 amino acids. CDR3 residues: CASSDLAETTFATGELFF. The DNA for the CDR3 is TGTGCCAGCAGTGATCTAGCGGAGACCACGTTCGCCACCGGGGAGCTGTTTTTT.

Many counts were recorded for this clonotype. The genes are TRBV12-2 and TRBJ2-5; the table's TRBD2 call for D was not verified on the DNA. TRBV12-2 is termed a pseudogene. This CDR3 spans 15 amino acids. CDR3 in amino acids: CASRPGTSGGETQYF. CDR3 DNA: TGTGCAAGTCGCCCCGGGACTAGCGGGGGGGAGACCCAGTACTTC.

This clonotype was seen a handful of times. The CDR3 spells CASSPLGTAEETQYF. CDR3 nucleotides: TGCGCCAGCAGCCCTCTAGGGACGGCGGAAGAGACCCAGTACTTC. This chain joins TRBV5-1 and TRBJ2-5; D tentatively reads TRBD1 or TRBD2 (5 bases each). V lost 4 bases, J lost 3 bases, and 16 bases lay in between. Germline CDR1 is SGHRS and CDR2 is YFSETQ. The CDR3 extends over 15 amino acids.

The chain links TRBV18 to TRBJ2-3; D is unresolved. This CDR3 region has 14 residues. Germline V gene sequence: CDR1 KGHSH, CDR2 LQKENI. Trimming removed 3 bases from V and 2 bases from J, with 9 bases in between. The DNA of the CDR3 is TGTGCCAGCTCACCCGTGCAGGCCACAGATACGCAGTATTTT. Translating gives CASSPVQATDTQYF.

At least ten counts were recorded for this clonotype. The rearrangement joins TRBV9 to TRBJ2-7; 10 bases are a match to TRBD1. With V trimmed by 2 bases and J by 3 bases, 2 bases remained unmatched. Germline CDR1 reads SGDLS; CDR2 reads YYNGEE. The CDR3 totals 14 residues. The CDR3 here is CASSVGQGFYEQYF. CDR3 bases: TGTGCCAGCAGCGTGGGACAGGGGTTCTACGAGCAGTACTTC.

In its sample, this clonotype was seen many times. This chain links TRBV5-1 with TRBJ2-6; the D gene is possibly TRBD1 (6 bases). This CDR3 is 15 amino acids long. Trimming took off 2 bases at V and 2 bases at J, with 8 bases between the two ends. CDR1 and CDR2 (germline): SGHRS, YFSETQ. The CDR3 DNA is TGCGCCAGCAGCTTAAAGGGGGCTGGGGCCAACGTCCTGACTTTC. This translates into CASSLKGAGANVLTF.

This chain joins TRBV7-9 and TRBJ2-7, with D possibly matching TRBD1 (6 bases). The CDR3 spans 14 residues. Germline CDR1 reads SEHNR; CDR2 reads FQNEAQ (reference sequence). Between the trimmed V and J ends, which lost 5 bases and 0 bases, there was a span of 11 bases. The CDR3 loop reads CASSLTGPSYEQYF. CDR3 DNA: TGTGCCAGCAGCCTAACAGGGCCCTCCTACGAGCAGTACTTC.

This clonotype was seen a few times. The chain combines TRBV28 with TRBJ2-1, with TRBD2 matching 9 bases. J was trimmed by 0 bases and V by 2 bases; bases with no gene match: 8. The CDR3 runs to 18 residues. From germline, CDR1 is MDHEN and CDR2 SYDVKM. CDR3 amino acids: CASSLLGSGGRSYNEQFF. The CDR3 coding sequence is TGTGCCAGCAGTTTACTGGGTAGCGGGGGTCGCTCCTACAATGAGCAGTTCTTC.

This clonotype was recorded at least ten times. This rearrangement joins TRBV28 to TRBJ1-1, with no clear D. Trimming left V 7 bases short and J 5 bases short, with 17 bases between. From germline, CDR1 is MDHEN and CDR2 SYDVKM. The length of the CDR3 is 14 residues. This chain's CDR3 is CASTMYRGKTEAFF. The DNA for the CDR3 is TGTGCCAGCACTATGTACCGGGGAAAAACTGAAGCTTTCTTT.

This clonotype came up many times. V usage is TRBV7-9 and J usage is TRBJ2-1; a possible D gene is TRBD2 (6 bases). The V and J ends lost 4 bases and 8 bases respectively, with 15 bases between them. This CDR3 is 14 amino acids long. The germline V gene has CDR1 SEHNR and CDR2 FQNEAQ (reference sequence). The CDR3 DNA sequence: TGTGCCAGCAGCTCCCGAGGAGGGGTCCATGAGCAGTTCTTC. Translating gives CASSSRGGVHEQFF.

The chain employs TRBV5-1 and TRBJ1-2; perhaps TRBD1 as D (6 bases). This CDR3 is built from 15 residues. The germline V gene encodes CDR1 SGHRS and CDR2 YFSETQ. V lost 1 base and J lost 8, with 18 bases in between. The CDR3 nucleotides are TGCGCCAGCAGCTTGTACCCCGGGACACCCGAGGGCTACACCTTC. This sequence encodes CASSLYPGTPEGYTF.

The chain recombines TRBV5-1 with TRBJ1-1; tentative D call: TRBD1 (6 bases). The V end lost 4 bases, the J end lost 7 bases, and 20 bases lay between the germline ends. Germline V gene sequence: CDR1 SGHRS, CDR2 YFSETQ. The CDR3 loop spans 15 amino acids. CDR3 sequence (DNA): TGCGCCAGCAGCGGGGGCTCGACAGGAGGGAATGAAGCTTTCTTT. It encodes CASSGGSTGGNEAFF. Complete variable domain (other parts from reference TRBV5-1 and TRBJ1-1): KAGVTQTPRYLIKTRGQQVTLSCSPISGHRSVSWYQQTPGQGLQFLFEYFSETQRNKGNFPGRFSGRQFSNSRSEMNVSTLELGDSALYLCASSGGSTGGNEAFFGQGTRLTVV.

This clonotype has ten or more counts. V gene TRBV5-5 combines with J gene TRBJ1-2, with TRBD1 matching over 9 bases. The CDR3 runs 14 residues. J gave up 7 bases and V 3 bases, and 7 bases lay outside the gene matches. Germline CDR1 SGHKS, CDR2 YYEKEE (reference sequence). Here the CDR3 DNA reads TGTGCCAGCAGCTCCCGGGACAGGGTGTCTGGCTACACCTTC. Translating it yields CASSSRDRVSGYTF.

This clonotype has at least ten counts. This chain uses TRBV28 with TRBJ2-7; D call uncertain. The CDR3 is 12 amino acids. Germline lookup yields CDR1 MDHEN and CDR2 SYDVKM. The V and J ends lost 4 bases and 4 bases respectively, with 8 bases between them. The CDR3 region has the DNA TGTGCCAGCAGTTCCATACCGTACGAGCAGTACTTC. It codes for CASSSIPYEQYF.

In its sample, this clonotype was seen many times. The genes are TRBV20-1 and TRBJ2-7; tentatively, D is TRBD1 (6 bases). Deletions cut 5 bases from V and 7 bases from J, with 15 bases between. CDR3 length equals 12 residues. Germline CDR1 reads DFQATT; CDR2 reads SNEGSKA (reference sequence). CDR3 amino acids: CSAPPGHQEQYF. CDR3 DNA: TGCAGTGCTCCTCCGGGACATCAGGAGCAGTACTTC.

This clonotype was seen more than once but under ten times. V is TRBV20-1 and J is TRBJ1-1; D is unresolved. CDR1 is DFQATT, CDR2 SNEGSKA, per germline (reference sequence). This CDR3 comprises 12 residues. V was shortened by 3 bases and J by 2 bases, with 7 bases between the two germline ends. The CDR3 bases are TGCAGTGCTAGGGTCTTTAACACTGAAGCTTTCTTT. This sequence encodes CSARVFNTEAFF.

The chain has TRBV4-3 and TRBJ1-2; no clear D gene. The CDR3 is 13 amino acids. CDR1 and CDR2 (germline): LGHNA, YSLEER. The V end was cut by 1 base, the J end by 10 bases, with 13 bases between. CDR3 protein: CASSQAGVDDYTF. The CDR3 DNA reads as TGCGCCAGCAGCCAAGCCGGGGTTGACGACTACACCTTC.

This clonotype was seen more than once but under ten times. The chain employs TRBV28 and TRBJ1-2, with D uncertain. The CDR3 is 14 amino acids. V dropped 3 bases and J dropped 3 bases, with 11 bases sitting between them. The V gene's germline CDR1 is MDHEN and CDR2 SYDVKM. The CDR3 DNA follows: TGTGCCAGCAGTTTCGTTAGGGCGGACTATGGCTACACCTTC. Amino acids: CASSFVRADYGYTF.

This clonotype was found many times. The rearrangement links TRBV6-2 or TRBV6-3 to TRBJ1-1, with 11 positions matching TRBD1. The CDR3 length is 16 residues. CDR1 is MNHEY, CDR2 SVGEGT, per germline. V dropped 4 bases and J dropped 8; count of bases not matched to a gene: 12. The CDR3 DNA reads TGTGCCAGCAGTTCCCTCTCCGGGACAGGGGGACCCGAAGCTTTCTTT. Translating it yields CASSSLSGTGGPEAFF.

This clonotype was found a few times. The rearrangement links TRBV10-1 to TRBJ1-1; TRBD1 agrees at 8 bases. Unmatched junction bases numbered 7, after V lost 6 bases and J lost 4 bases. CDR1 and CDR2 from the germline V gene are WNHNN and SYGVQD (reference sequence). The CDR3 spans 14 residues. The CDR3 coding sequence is TGCGCCAGCAGCGCTGGACAGGGCGCCACTGAAGCTTTCTTT. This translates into CASSAGQGATEAFF.

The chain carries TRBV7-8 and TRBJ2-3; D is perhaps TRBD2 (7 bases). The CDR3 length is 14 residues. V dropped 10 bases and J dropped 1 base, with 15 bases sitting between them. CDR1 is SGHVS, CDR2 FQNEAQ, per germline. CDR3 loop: CATLSGGRTDTQYF. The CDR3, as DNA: TGTGCCACACTGTCCGGGGGGCGCACAGATACGCAGTATTTT.

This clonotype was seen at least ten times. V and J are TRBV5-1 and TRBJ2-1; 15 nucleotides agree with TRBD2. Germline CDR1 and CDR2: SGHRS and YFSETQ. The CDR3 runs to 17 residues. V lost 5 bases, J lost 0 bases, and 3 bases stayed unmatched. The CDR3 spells CASRGLAGGSSYNEQFF. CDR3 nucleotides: TGCGCCAGCAGGGGACTAGCGGGGGGAAGCTCCTACAATGAGCAGTTCTTC. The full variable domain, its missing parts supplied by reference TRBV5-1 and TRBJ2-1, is KAGVTQTPRYLIKTRGQQVTLSCSPISGHRSVSWYQQTPGQGLQFLFEYFSETQRNKGNFPGRFSGRQFSNSRSEMNVSTLELGDSALYLCASRGLAGGSSYNEQFFGPGTRLTVL.